The present T cell receptor (beta chain) was sequenced within a study of T cells in tuberculosis. Study details: Sequenced TCRs come from CD1B-GMM tetramer-binding T cells.

With V trimmed by 0 bases and J by 4 bases, 4 bases remained unmatched. The CDR3 loop spans 16 amino acids. Germline V CDR1 and CDR2: SGHRS, YFSETQ. Clones were sequenced by immunoSEQ multiplex PCR, and TCRdb holds only the in-frame ones, with some missing. This sample has 30,000 to 35,000 clones, with roughly 92% found just once. Each clinical donor contributed on average roughly 90,000 T cells from unsorted cryopreserved PBMC. The sample comprised PBMCs. The chain recombines TRBV5-1 with TRBJ2-5, with TRBD2 matching over 12 bases. This TCR derives from a donor between 10 and 29 years old with latent tuberculosis or without tuberculosis infection. The CDR3 bases are TGCGCCAGCAGCTTGGAGGGACTAGCGGGTGGAGAGACCCAGTACTTC. It translates to CASSLEGLAGGETQYF. The variable domain in full, with the rest retrieved from reference TRBV5-1 and TRBJ2-5, is KAGVTQTPRYLIKTRGQQVTLSCSPISGHRSVSWYQQTPGQGLQFLFEYFSETQRNKGNFPGRFSGRQFSNSRSEMNVSTLELGDSALYLCASSLEGLAGGETQYFGPGTRLLVL.